This entry concerns a single T cell receptor beta chain. This clonotype has at least ten counts. The target of this receptor is not known. Base qualities are not recorded, but no much larger clone differs from it by a single base. TCR beta CDR3 regions were amplified from RNA transcripts. For the first round of RT-PCR on the TCR CDR3, the HTBI primer set was used together with the Qiagen OneStep RT-PCR kit. Libraries were constructed in a second round of multiplex PCR, after which size selection and purification were performed. Libraries were sequenced paired-end with 100 bp reads on an Illumina HiSeq2000. The original methods were these. SOAPnuke was used to process the raw data, removing reads that contained adapters or uncalled bases, had a mean Phred below 15, or lacked an exact match to the constant primer or identifier. High-quality paired reads were merged using COPE v1.2.5, and each unique nucleotide sequence was defined as a clonotype. MiTCR v1.1 was used to align the clonotypes against IMGT TRBV, TRBD and TRBJ reference segments. The analysis included only V-J combinations with a frequency above 0.0001, which together covered around 99% of the repertoires. A TCS score was defined as the ratio of F50 (clonal expansion) to E x V (chaos), with BLOSUM62-based TCRdist applied between CDR3 peptides within each V-J. Welch's t-statistics and random forest reduced fewer than 600 V-J features to roughly 13, which were used in a naive Bayes classifier (R e1071). TCRdb trimmed public reads at Q25 via fastp, called clones via MiXCR and kept in-frame beta chains. Here each entry gathers all rows of one CDR3 protein and keeps the most common genes and DNA. TCRdb, not the authors, supplied the V and J calls. The sample yields a few hundred thousand distinct CDR3 sequences; more than 15% were counted once. The ten top clones hold about 7% of the sample.

This sample is part of a study of T cells in Graves' hyperthyroidism and ophthalmopathy (dated by TCRdb to the late 2010s). Background for the entire study: Peripheral blood samples were taken at initial diagnosis, before any treatment was given. Following sampling, methimazole starting at 30 mg daily was given to hyperthyroidism patients, and high-dose intravenous methylprednisolone was given to ophthalmopathy patients. The 95 to 100 discovery patients were randomly split 7:3 into training and test sets. In addition, the study compared T-cell repertoires in thyroid tissue and in blood from several Graves' hyperthyroidism patients. Prospective prediction of ophthalmopathy was tested in an independent validation cohort of approximately 19 hyperthyroidism patients and 17 patients who later progressed to ophthalmopathy. To identify distinguishing TCR V-J signatures, a discovery cohort of about a hundred patients was used, comprising 40 to 45 with Graves' ophthalmopathy and 57 with stable Graves' hyperthyroidism. According to the paper, TCR Vbeta CDR3 sequencing was carried out on more than 120 peripheral blood samples, which came from fewer than 50 ophthalmopathy, approximately 72 hyperthyroidism and roughly 17 progressor patients. The study at large found these results: No statistical method was used to set the sample size in advance, and investigators knew the group allocation. Most expanded thyroid clonotypes (frequency above 0.001) were also detected in blood, suggesting blood repertoires may reflect thyroid immune responses. In cross-validation, a model built on a 13 V-J signature told ophthalmopathy apart from stable hyperthyroidism with approximately 90% sensitivity and roughly 81% specificity, and in testing the same model reached 80%/75%. In validation, the model predicted progression to ophthalmopathy with 65% to 71% sensitivity and approximately 72% specificity, a median of approximately 6.7 months before onset.

Germline trimming: 5 bases from V, 6 bases from J; junction bases outside gene matches: 11. The CDR1 and CDR2 encoded by the germline V gene are SNHLY and FYNNEI. There are 16 amino acids in the CDR3, from cysteine to phenylalanine inclusive. The only DNA kept is the CDR3, 48 bases in frame from the first base. A patient counted as having stable Graves' hyperthyroidism if no progression to ophthalmopathy occurred over 18 months of follow-up. The hyperthyroidism patients were between 18 and 65 years old and newly diagnosed, with a disease duration of less than 2 months. Any patient with an uncontrolled infection, another autoimmune disease, pregnancy or lactation was excluded. Clinical symptoms, serum thyroxine and TRAb, thyroid ultrasound, and orbital computed tomography formed the basis for the diagnoses. Ficoll-Paque density gradient centrifugation was used to isolate PBMCs from about 9 ml of fresh peripheral blood. Total RNA was extracted using Trizol reagent, and RNA quality was assessed on an Agilent 2100 Bioanalyzer.

This sequence uses TRBV2 and TRBJ2-1; 9 middle bases align to TRBD2. The specimen sequenced was blood. The TCR originated in a woman aged 30 to 39 with Graves' hyperthyroidism. The nucleotides are TGTGCCAGCAGTACACGGGGGCGGGAGGGCCTCAATGAGCAGTTCTTC. The translation is CASSTRGREGLNEQFF.